This T cell receptor beta chain is from a study of blood T cell repertoires in COVID-19. Authors' data handling: Amplification of reference gene primers provided the estimated nucleated cell counts. Clones were read by immunoSEQ multiplex PCR, and TCRdb kept only the in-frame ones, dropping some. The DNA gave D and trimming, while V, J and clone size come from that table. Among 150,000 to 200,000 clones listed, 80% to 85% were seen once. Germline values: CDR1 SGHNT, CDR2 YENEEA. The CDR3 has 14 residues. With V trimmed by 4 bases and J by 5 bases, 4 bases remained unmatched. Material for sequencing was peripheral blood. This rearrangement joins TRBV11-3 to TRBJ2-7; 11 nucleotides align to TRBD1. The clonotype was recovered from an elderly woman with COVID-19, enrolled during active disease. CDR3 sequence: CASSSGQGAHEQYF. CDR3 bases: TGTGCCAGCAGCTCCGGACAGGGGGCCCACGAGCAGTACTTC.